This T cell receptor (beta chain) stems from a study of T cell changes during pregnancy in multiple sclerosis. TCRdb's table, derived via immunoSEQ multiplex PCR, lists solely in-frame clones and lacks some. The sample consists of roughly 47,000 clones, about 89% of them appearing once. V dropped 2 bases and J dropped 1 base, with 9 bases sitting between them. The CDR3 contains 15 residues. Germline V gives CDR1 MNHEY, CDR2 SVGAGI. This TCR was sampled from a female donor with multiple sclerosis, enrolled in a pregnancy study. The sample here was CD4+ T cells from peripheral blood mononuclear cells, taken after pregnancy. The V call is TRBV6-5, the J call TRBJ1-5; D call uncertain. The DNA for the CDR3 is TGTGCCAGCAGTTACAGCGTTGGAAGCAATCAGCCCCAGCATTTT. Protein sequence: CASSYSVGSNQPQHF.